A single sample is the source of the 21 T cell receptor beta chains below, sequenced in a study of tumor-infiltrating lymphocytes in primary liver carcinoma. A constant-region primer served to make TCR beta cDNA from about 530 ng total RNA. Three-round nested multiplex PCR performed with slightly modified ARM-PCR produced the TCR beta libraries. Both of the initial two PCR rounds ran for roughly 10 cycles and employed TRBV1-TRBV30 forward primers alongside a C-beta reverse primer. TCRdb recomputed calls from the multiplex PCR reads with MiXCR, one row per CDR3 protein. The repertoire holds about 92,000 distinct CDR3 sequences, with around 70% as singletons. The roughly 19-32 mg bulk tissue piece was not sorted before simultaneous RNA and DNA extraction. Sample: tumor-adjacent normal liver tissue. The origin of the receptors is a middle-aged man with primary liver carcinoma and hepatitis B virus infection.

In this sample, this clonotype turned up many times. CDR3 residues: CASSLATGEETQAKNIQYF. CDR3 sequence (DNA): TGTGCCAGCAGCTTAGCAACCGGGGAAGAGACTCAAGCCAAAAACATTCAGTACTTC. The chain combines TRBV11-3 with TRBJ2-4; a possible D gene is TRBD2 (5 bases). The CDR3 is made up of 19 amino acids. V gave up 1 base and J gave up 0 bases, with 19 bases separating them. Germline CDR1 reads SGHNT; CDR2 reads YENEEA.

Regarding this clonotype: The conserved final phenylalanine or tryptophan is absent from the CDR3, which likely points to a read error. V and J are TRBV5-8 and TRBJ2-5, with TRBD1 matching over 8 bases. Germline assignment: CDR1 SGHTS and CDR2 YDEGEE. The CDR3 runs 16 residues. The CDR3 region is CASSDHRGAYQETQYL. The CDR3 bases are TGTGCCAGCAGCGACCACAGGGGGGCTTACCAAGAGACACAGTACTTA.

Details on this clonotype: The conserved phenylalanine or tryptophan normally closing the CDR3 is absent here, so this likely arose from a read error. The CDR3 coding sequence is TGTGCCAGCAGCTTAGGGATGAACACCGGGGATCTGTTTCTT. Translating gives CASSLGMNTGDLFL. The chain carries TRBV11-2 and TRBJ2-2; possibly TRBD2 for D (5 bases). Germline V gives CDR1 SGHAT, CDR2 FQNNGV. The CDR3 is 14 residues long.

The chain links TRBV28 to TRBJ1-1; a possible D gene is TRBD1 (6 bases). Germline CDR1 reads MDHEN; CDR2 reads SYDVKM. V lost 6 bases, J lost 2 bases, and 13 bases lay in between. The CDR3 runs 14 residues. DNA for the CDR3: TGTGCCAGCAGAAGGGGGGCCCCTAACACTGAAGCTTTCTTT. Translation gives CASRRGAPNTEAFF.

This clonotype was seen many times. V usage is TRBV29-1 and J usage is TRBJ2-1, with TRBD2 matching over 9 bases. With 3 bases clipped from V and 2 bases from J, the junction kept 5 bases outside the gene matches. Germline V gene data show CDR1 as SQVTM and CDR2 as ANQGSEA. The CDR3 is 15 residues long. CDR3 loop: CSVELAGLPYNEQFF. The CDR3 DNA sequence: TGCAGCGTTGAGCTAGCGGGATTACCCTACAATGAGCAGTTCTTC.

Worth noting for this clonotype: An end of the junction differs from the germline gene, which may be a read error. The V gene is TRBV11-2, the J gene TRBJ2-7; 7 bases are shared with TRBD2. This CDR3 region has 15 residues. Per germline, CDR1 SGHAT and CDR2 FQNNGV. The CDR3 nucleotides are TGTGCCAGCAGTTTAGAAGGCGGGAGCTCCCACGAGCAGTACTTC. Residues: CASSLEGGSSHEQYF.

About this clonotype: Germline is not matched at one junction end, which may reflect a read error. The J gene is TRBJ2-1, the V gene TRBV4-1, with D tentatively TRBD2 (7 bases). Germline loops: CDR1 MGHRA, CDR2 YSYEKL. The CDR3 has 17 amino acids. In DNA form, the CDR3 reads TGCGCCAGGAGCCTAGAGGCGGGAGTGCAGGGGAGGAATGCGCAGCTCTTC. Translation: CARSLEAGVQGRNAQLF.

This clonotype occurred many times. J is TRBJ2-7 and V is TRBV10-3; 7 bases agree with TRBD2. Unmatched junction bases numbered 15, after V lost 7 bases and J lost 3 bases. The germline CDR1 and CDR2 sequences are ENHRY and SYGVKD. The CDR3 runs to 16 residues. The CDR3 coding sequence is TGTGCCATCAAGCGGGTGCCGGGACTAACAAACTACGAGCAGTACTTC. Its translation: CAIKRVPGLTNYEQYF.

As regards this clonotype: Mismatch with germline at one junction end may stem from a read error. The chain employs TRBV11-2 and TRBJ2-1; TRBD2 matches at 8 bases. CDR1 SGHAT and CDR2 FQNNGV come from the germline V gene. The CDR3 sequence is 15 residues long. CDR3 bases: TGTGCCAGCAGCTTAGCGGGAGGGTATTACAATGAGCAGCTCTTT. It translates to CASSLAGGYYNEQLF.

As regards this clonotype: A read error may explain this, as a much larger clone is one base away. The chain couples TRBV29-1 to TRBJ1-1; a possible D gene is TRBD1 (5 bases). The CDR3 is made up of 12 amino acids. The germline V gene encodes CDR1 SQVTM and CDR2 ANQGSEA. CDR3 nucleotide sequence: TGCAGCGTTGAAGGACAGTCGACTGAAGCTTCCTTT. It is translated as CSVEGQSTEASF.

This clonotype is labeled as medium-sized. This sequence joins TRBV11-2 and TRBJ1-1; tentative D call: TRBD1 (5 bases). The CDR3 totals 16 residues. Germline loops: CDR1 SGHAT, CDR2 FQNNGV. The V gene lost 5 bases and the J gene lost 0 bases, with 16 bases spanning the gap. In DNA, the CDR3 is TGTGCCAGCAGCCCTTTACCGGACACCATGAACACTGAAGCTTTCTTT. As protein: CASSPLPDTMNTEAFF. Supplemented by reference TRBV11-2 and TRBJ1-1, the full variable domain reads EAGVAQSPRYKIIEKRQSVAFWCNPISGHATLYWYQQILGQGPKLLIQFQNNGVVDDSQLPKDRFSAERLKGVDSTLKIQPAKLEDSAVYLCASSPLPDTMNTEAFFGQGTRLTVV.

This clonotype appeared once. One junction end does not reproduce the germline sequence, and a read error may be involved. The CDR3 nucleotides read TGTGCCAGCATGTCCAGGCAGGGGGCCCTACAGTTAAATGATCAGTTCTTC. It yields the protein CASMSRQGALQLNDQFF. The chain combines TRBV6-5 with TRBJ2-1, with 8 bases fitting TRBD1. From germline, CDR1 is MNHEY and CDR2 SVGAGI. The CDR3 loop spans 17 amino acids.

Details on this clonotype: A read error may explain this, as a much larger clone is one base away. V and J are TRBV29-1 and TRBJ1-2, with D possibly being TRBD1 (5 bases). Germline loops: CDR1 SQVTM, CDR2 ANQGSEA. The CDR3 consists of 12 residues. Trimming left V 4 bases short and J 7 bases short, with 13 bases between. CDR3: CSVGGNSSGYTF. The CDR3 nucleotides are TGCAGCGTTGGGGGGAACTCGAGTGGCTACACCTTC.

Of note for this clonotype: Just one base apart from a much larger clone, this may be a read error. The chain links TRBV10-2 to TRBJ2-1; D might be TRBD2 (5 bases). V shed 8 bases and J shed 5 bases, with 10 bases lying between them. CDR3 length equals 12 residues. Germline CDR1 reads WSHSY; CDR2 reads SAAADI. In DNA form, the CDR3 reads TGCGCCAGCTGTCGGGGAAACAATGAGCAGTTCTTC. It encodes CASCRGNNEQFF.

For this clonotype: A much larger clone is a single base away; this may be a read error. V is TRBV7-8 and J is TRBJ2-7; 7 nucleotides match TRBD2. The V gene end was trimmed by 1 base and the J gene end by 6 bases; junction bases not matched to a gene: 9. CDR1 is SGHVS, CDR2 FQNEAQ, per germline. The CDR3 consists of 15 residues. The CDR3 loop is CASSLDRREWVEQYF. DNA of the CDR3: TGTGCCAGCAGCTTAGACAGGCGGGAGTGGGTCGAGCAGTACTTC.

This clonotype was seen many times. The rearrangement links TRBV29-1 to TRBJ2-1; 12 bases align to TRBD2. From germline, CDR1 is SQVTM and CDR2 ANQGSEA. This CDR3 comprises 13 residues. V shed 7 bases and J 12 bases; nucleotides not matched to a gene: 10. This CDR3 is CSASTSGREGQFF. The CDR3 nucleotides read TGCAGCGCTTCGACTAGCGGGAGAGAAGGGCAGTTCTTC.

The sample holds one count of this clonotype. Given a much more abundant clone one base away, this may be a read error. V usage is TRBV12-3 or TRBV12-4 and J usage is TRBJ1-2; tentative D call: TRBD1 (5 bases). The CDR3 runs 16 residues. Trimming took off 6 bases at V and 5 bases at J, with 22 bases between the two ends. The CDR3 sequence is CASRHAWGVGGYGYTF. In DNA form, the CDR3 reads TGTGCCAGCAGACACGCCTGGGGGGTGGGAGGGTATGGCTACACCTTC.

As to this clonotype: The junction departs from the called germline gene at one end, perhaps through a read error. The gene calls are TRBV29-1 and TRBJ1-2; D call uncertain. CDR3 length equals 12 residues. Germline V lookup: CDR1 SQVTM, CDR2 ANQGSEA. This chain's CDR3 is CSVDFSNYDYTF. The DNA of the CDR3 is TGCAGCGTTGACTTTAGCAACTATGACTACACCTTC. The full variable domain, in which reference TRBV29-1 and TRBJ1-2 provide the parts outside the CDR3, is SAVISQKPSRDICQRGTSLTIQCQVDSQVTMMFWYRQQPGQSLTLIATANQGSEATYESGFVIDKFPISRPNLTFSTLTVSNMSPEDSSIYLCSVDFSNYDYTFGSGTRLTVV.

V usage is TRBV29-1 and J usage is TRBJ2-3; the D is unclear. Germline loops: CDR1 SQVTM, CDR2 ANQGSEA. The CDR3 loop spans 13 amino acids. Trimming took 7 bases from V and 5 from J, leaving 16 bases between them. The CDR3 region is CSANAVGKDTQYF. The CDR3 nucleotides are TGCAGCGCCAACGCGGTAGGCAAAGATACGCAGTATTTT.

Regarding this clonotype: Possible read error: a much larger clone is one base away. The chain couples TRBV12-3 or TRBV12-4 to TRBJ2-2, with 11 bases that match TRBD2. The CDR3 has 18 amino acids. CDR3 DNA: TGTGCCAGCAGTTTAGCCGGGACTAGCGGCGCGAACACCGGGGTGCTGTTTTTT. This codes for CASSLAGTSGANTGVLFF.

In this sample, this clonotype turned up many times. The chain uses TRBV6-6 and TRBJ1-5; 7 bases align to TRBD1. The CDR3 consists of 15 residues. J lost 6 bases, V lost 6 bases, and 11 bases had no gene match. CDR1 and CDR2 (germline): MNHNY, SVGAGI (reference sequence). In DNA, the CDR3 is TGTGCCAGCAGGCCGCCAGGGGGAGAGGGTCAGCCCCAGCATTTT. Protein: CASRPPGGEGQPQHF.